This record concerns one T cell receptor beta chain sequence. Other DNA sequences in this sample translate to the same CDR3. CDR3 length: 14 residues. From germline, CDR1 is MRHNA and CDR2 SNTAGT. Deletions cut 1 base from V and 0 bases from J, with 6 bases between. The data are from a study of control samples from healthy donors and cancer patients. Sequencing was performed with immunoSEQ multiplex PCR; in TCRdb, only in-frame clones are kept and a portion is missing. The sample holds under 200,000 clones, about 94% seen once. Sequencing was performed on blood. The TCR sequence derives from a woman aged 40 to 50 in good health. The genes are TRBV6-4 and TRBJ1-1, with D hard to call. CDR3 region: CASSDYPLNTEAFF. The CDR3 DNA follows: TGTGCCAGCAGTGACTACCCATTGAACACTGAAGCTTTCTTT.